Listed below are T cell receptor beta chains from one sample, sequenced in a study of OX40 agonist ivuxolimab in advanced cancers. Generated by immunoSEQ multiplex PCR, the TCRdb table keeps only in-frame clones and is missing some. The data show under 95,000 clones, roughly 85% seen once. Sequencing used CD4+ or CD8+ T cells sorted from blood, obtained in a trial of the OX40 agonist ivuxolimab. The receptor source for this set is an adult with an advanced solid tumor such as melanoma, head and neck, liver or kidney cancer. CDR3s include the opening cysteine and the closing phenylalanine or tryptophan. Each record gives: CDR3 length, J gene, V gene, D gene, clone size, CDR3 protein, CDR3 DNA. D genes are given only for firm matches. Size is stated for part of the rows, as once, few or many counts, or as a class when the clone is expanded.

>12|TRBJ1-2|TRBV5-5|.|.
CASSRTMYGYTF
TGTGCCAGCAGCAGGACTATGTATGGCTACACCTTC
>15|TRBJ2-7|TRBV6-5|.|.
CASSSRQAHSYEQYF
TGTGCCAGCAGTTCCAGACAGGCCCACTCCTACGAGCAGTACTTC
>15|TRBJ1-2|TRBV29-1|.|.
CSAGREGGGSDGYTF
TGCAGCGCCGGGCGGGAGGGGGGTGGCTCTGATGGCTACACCTTC
>15|TRBJ2-5|TRBV28|.|.
CASSGAGTRQETQYF
TGTGCCAGCAGTGGGGCGGGGACCCGCCAAGAGACCCAGTACTTC
>12|TRBJ2-7|TRBV10-1|.|.
CASAGTSYEQYF
TGCGCCAGCGCCGGGACCTCTTACGAGCAGTACTTC
>14|TRBJ2-7|TRBV27|.|.
CASTLGDGIYEQYF
TGTGCCAGCACCCTCGGGGACGGGATCTACGAGCAGTACTTC
>18|TRBJ2-1|TRBV19|TRBD2|.
CASTFGLAGVLGGNEQFF
TGTGCCAGTACATTCGGACTAGCGGGAGTACTTGGTGGCAATGAGCAGTTCTTC
>13|TRBJ2-1|TRBV2|.|few
CASSEVEGAEQFF
TGTGCCAGCAGTGAAGTAGAAGGGGCAGAGCAGTTCTTC
>17|TRBJ2-3|TRBV21-1|.|.
CARQQGSEFYFTDTQYF
TGTGCCAGGCAACAGGGGTCTGAATTTTACTTCACAGATACGCAGTATTTT
>15|TRBJ2-1|TRBV6-1|.|.
CASSLMDSSYNEQFF
TGTGCCAGCAGTCTAATGGACAGCTCCTACAATGAGCAGTTCTTC
>12|TRBJ1-6|TRBV27|TRBD1|few
CASRTGDSPLHF
TGTGCCAGCAGGACAGGGGATTCACCCCTCCACTTT
>11|TRBJ1-2|TRBV30|.|.
CAWSVQYGYTF
TGTGCCTGGAGTGTACAGTATGGCTACACCTTC
>13|TRBJ2-3|TRBV19|.|.
CASTRGSADTQYF
TGTGCCAGTACCAGGGGTAGCGCAGATACGCAGTATTTT
>13|TRBJ2-7|TRBV27|.|.
CASSLVTRYEQYF
TGTGCCAGCAGTTTAGTCACCCGTTACGAGCAGTACTTC
>14|TRBJ2-7|TRBV15|TRBD2|.
CATSRASGHYEQYF
TGTGCCACCAGCAGGGCTAGCGGCCACTACGAGCAGTACTTC
>15|TRBJ2-2|TRBV19|TRBD1|.
CASSPDRANTGELFF
TGTGCCAGTAGCCCGGACAGGGCGAACACCGGGGAGCTGTTTTTT